One and the same sample provided the 2 T cell receptor beta chains below, sequenced in a study of T-cell reconstitution after alpha-beta-depleted transplantation in children (dated by TCRdb to 2016 to 2017). The library was prepared using PCR. These reads were obtained on an Illumina HiSeq 2500. TCR library preparation used molecular barcoding, with unique molecular identifiers applied to normalize quantification of the TCRbeta repertoire. The public reads were reanalyzed by TCRdb: fastp trimming at Q25, MiXCR alignment, in-frame beta chains only. Rows with a matching CDR3 protein are joined into one entry that keeps the most common DNA and genes. In all, the sample holds about 980,000 distinct CDR3 sequences, and about 29% of those were seen once. The ten largest clones add up to about 28% of the sample. The treatment or condition tag for this specimen amounts to: allogeneic hematopoietic cell transplantation with graft depleted of TCRalphabeta T cells and CD19 B cells.

The sample here was PBMCs, mostly from graft donor cells, taken 360 days after TCRalphabeta/CD19-depleted stem cell transplant. The source is a boy less than two years old who had a stem cell transplant for SCID, so the T cells may come from the graft donor.

In its sample, this clonotype was seen a few times. The chain links TRBV5-1 to TRBJ2-7; D possibly corresponds to TRBD2 (6 bases). Deletions cut 1 base from V and 3 bases from J, with 11 bases between. This CDR3 is built from 14 residues. Germline CDR1 and CDR2: SGHRS and YFSETQ. CDR3 sequence reads: CASSLSGSHYEQYF. DNA of the CDR3: TGCGCCAGCAGCTTGAGCGGGTCTCACTACGAGCAGTACTTC.

Notes on this clonotype: Here the CDR3 omits its conserved ending phenylalanine or tryptophan, so a read error is the likely source. V and J are TRBV12-3 or TRBV12-4 and TRBJ1-1; 8 bases are shared with TRBD1. The CDR3 is 14 amino acids. With V trimmed by 7 bases and J by 11 bases, 15 bases remained unmatched. The chain's CDR3 is CASTLQGAKVAAFC. In DNA form, the CDR3 reads TGTGCCAGCACCCTTCAGGGGGCGAAAGTGGCTGCTTTCTGT.